This T cell receptor (beta chain) was sequenced during a study of T cell responses to AZD1222 COVID-19 vaccine. Points from the study as a whole: Reportedly, nearly half of unique spike TCRs recognized epitopes outside B.1.351/B.1.1.7 mutations. Distributed over spike, vaccine-associated CD4 TCRs predominated at 160-218 and 743-854.

Clones were read by immunoSEQ multiplex PCR, and TCRdb kept only the in-frame ones, dropping some. This sample has about 69,000 clones, with less than 85% found just once. Comment on this clone: Its target is not known.

The CDR3 is 14 amino acids. V was cut by 3 bases and J by 4 bases, with 10 bases left in between. CDR1 LGHDT and CDR2 YNNKEL come from the germline V gene (reference sequence). Specimen: peripheral blood, collected 28 days after the second AZD1222 dose. The sequence came from an adult who received the AZD1222 COVID-19 vaccine. This chain uses TRBV3-1 (or the pseudogene TRBV3-2) with TRBJ1-5; D gene uncertain. The DNA of the CDR3 is TGTGCCAGCAGCCACGGACGCCCAAATCAGCCCCAGCATTTT. Its translation: CASSHGRPNQPQHF.